One and the same sample provided the 18 T cell receptor beta chains below, sequenced in a study of shared clonotypes between healthy human individuals. Assay: immunoSEQ multiplex PCR; the TCRdb copy retains only in-frame clones and omits some. Of about 2.3 million clones listed, more than 80% are singletons. Sequencing used naive CD4+ T cells from PBMCs. Subset here: CD45RA+ positively selected. The source of these receptors is a man aged 18 to 30 in good health. Some clones in this sample may be carry-over from other donors' samples.

This chain joins TRBV7-9 and TRBJ2-5; D not certain. Germline CDR1 is SEHNR and CDR2 is FQNEAQ (reference sequence). V shed 3 bases and J shed 2 bases, with 13 bases lying between them. The CDR3 length is 15 residues. The chain's CDR3 is CASSLTTIRQETQYF. The CDR3 bases are TGTGCCAGCAGCTTGACAACGATACGACAAGAGACCCAGTACTTC.

This clone was counted a single time. CDR3 sequence (DNA): TGCGCCAGCAGCCCTACGACCGATATGAGCTATGGCTACACCTTC. Amino acids: CASSPTTDMSYGYTF. The chain joins TRBV5-1 to TRBJ1-2; D is unresolved. V was pared by 4 bases and J by 4 bases, with 17 bases between. Germline values: CDR1 SGHRS, CDR2 YFSETQ. CDR3 size: 15 residues. Variable domain in full (rest from reference TRBV5-1 and TRBJ1-2): KAGVTQTPRYLIKTRGQQVTLSCSPISGHRSVSWYQQTPGQGLQFLFEYFSETQRNKGNFPGRFSGRQFSNSRSEMNVSTLELGDSALYLCASSPTTDMSYGYTFGSGTRLTVV.

This clone was seen a single time. This chain links TRBV4-3 with TRBJ2-6, with 10 bases matching TRBD1. V trimming: 0 bases; J trimming: 0 bases; junction bases outside the gene matches: 5. The germline V gene has CDR1 LGHNA and CDR2 YSLEER. The CDR3 totals 19 residues. This chain's CDR3 is CASSQEVDRGPSGANVLTF. The CDR3 DNA sequence: TGCGCCAGCAGCCAAGAAGTCGACAGGGGGCCCTCTGGGGCCAACGTCCTGACTTTC.

The genes are TRBV25-1 and TRBJ2-7; D is unclear. The CDR3 extends over 14 amino acids. V lost 7 bases, J lost 0 bases, and 13 bases lay in between. Germline CDR1 reads MGHDK; CDR2 reads SYGVNS. CDR3 in DNA: TGTGCCAGCACGCCGACAATGAGCTCCTACGAGCAGTACTTC. It is translated as CASTPTMSSYEQYF.

V gene TRBV25-1 combines with J gene TRBJ1-5; weak D call: TRBD1 (5 bases). This CDR3 has 15 residues. The germline V gene encodes CDR1 MGHDK and CDR2 SYGVNS. V shed 1 base and J shed 6 bases, with 13 bases lying between them. The CDR3, as DNA: TGTGCCAGCAGTGAATCGGGCAGGGAGGGTCAGCCCCAGCATTTT. Residues: CASSESGREGQPQHF.

The V call is TRBV2, the J call TRBJ2-7; 8 positions match TRBD2. The V segment lost 7 bases and the J segment 3 bases; nucleotides outside the gene matches: 8. CDR3 length: 14 amino acids. The germline gives CDR1 SNHLY, CDR2 FYNNEI. This CDR3 reads CASTTGGRNYEQYF. CDR3 DNA sequence: TGTGCCAGCACCACGGGGGGGCGCAACTACGAGCAGTACTTC.

The V gene is TRBV29-1, the J gene TRBJ1-2; tentative D call: TRBD1 (5 bases). The CDR3 loop spans 12 amino acids. V dropped 6 bases and J dropped 4 bases, with 12 bases sitting between them. In germline, CDR1 is SQVTM, CDR2 ANQGSEA. The CDR3 loop reads CSVAGKAYGYTF. The DNA for the CDR3 is TGCAGCGTGGCAGGGAAAGCCTATGGCTACACCTTC.

The rearrangement links TRBV11-2 to TRBJ2-1, with a weak D call TRBD2 (6 bases). V was clipped by 4 bases and J by 3 bases, with 16 bases between them. CDR3 length equals 16 residues. From germline, CDR1 is SGHAT and CDR2 FQNNGV. In nucleotides, the CDR3 is TGTGCCAGCAGCTCCAGAACTCGGACTAACTACAATGAGCAGTTCTTC. Translating it yields CASSSRTRTNYNEQFF.

The chain recombines TRBV6-6 with TRBJ2-3; 10 nucleotides line up with TRBD1. The CDR3 spans 16 residues. V lost 5 bases, J lost 1 base, and 6 bases stayed unmatched. Germline loops: CDR1 MNHNY, CDR2 SVGAGI (reference sequence). CDR3 region: CASSRQGAQGTDTQYF. The CDR3 bases are TGTGCCAGCAGTCGACAGGGGGCGCAGGGCACAGATACGCAGTATTTT.

Comment on this clone: The junction departs from germline at one end; a sequencing error may be responsible. The rearrangement joins TRBV5-1 to TRBJ2-4, with D possibly TRBD2 on 5 matching bases. CDR1 is SGHRS, CDR2 YFSETQ, per germline. The CDR3 loop spans 14 amino acids. In nucleotides, the CDR3 is TGCGCCAGCAGTTTGGACTCGACCAAAAACATTCAGTACTTC. Protein sequence: CASSLDSTKNIQYF.

The V and J genes are TRBV4-2 and TRBJ1-3, with unresolved D. The CDR3 is 16 residues long. V was trimmed by 2 bases and J by 0 bases, leaving 11 bases between them. The germline gives CDR1 LGHNA, CDR2 YNFKEQ. For the CDR3, the DNA is TGTGCCAGCAGCCAACCATTCCTAGGCTCTGGAAACACCATATATTTT. Translated: CASSQPFLGSGNTIYF.

The genes are TRBV7-9 and TRBJ2-7, with D perhaps TRBD1 or TRBD2 (6 bases each). From germline, CDR1 is SEHNR and CDR2 FQNEAQ (reference sequence). Trimming stripped 8 bases from V and 6 bases from J, with 20 bases between. The length of the CDR3 is 14 residues. The CDR3 sequence is CASGDYQGRLEQYF. The CDR3 DNA sequence: TGTGCCAGCGGAGATTATCAGGGGAGGCTCGAGCAGTACTTC.

CDR3 loop: CASSKHGTANTGELFF. Here the CDR3 DNA reads TGTGCCAGCAGCAAGCATGGGACAGCGAACACCGGGGAGCTGTTTTTT. The gene calls are TRBV4-2 and TRBJ2-2; 7 bases are a match to TRBD1. Germline CDR1 reads LGHNA; CDR2 reads YNFKEQ. The CDR3 has 16 residues. V was clipped by 5 bases and J by 0 bases; unmatched bases: 6.

A note on this clone: At the DNA level, this CDR3 is encoded by other sequences in the same sample as well. This rearrangement joins TRBV10-3 to TRBJ2-7; D ambiguous. The V and J ends lost 0 bases and 4 bases respectively, with 10 bases between them. Germline V gene data show CDR1 as ENHRY and CDR2 as SYGVKD. The CDR3 consists of 14 residues. The CDR3 loop reads CAISESIGLYEQYF. The CDR3 region has the DNA TGTGCCATCAGTGAGTCTATCGGGCTATACGAGCAGTACTTC.

V is TRBV30 and J is TRBJ2-7; 9 nucleotides agree with TRBD1. Germline loops: CDR1 GTSNPN, CDR2 SVGIG (reference sequence). This CDR3 has 14 amino acids. V shed 2 bases, J shed 4 bases, and the junction held 6 bases outside the gene matches. The CDR3: CAWSFLTGGYEQYF. In nucleotides, the CDR3 is TGTGCCTGGAGTTTCCTGACAGGGGGTTACGAGCAGTACTTC.

The table lists this clone with a count of one. The missing conserved phenylalanine or tryptophan at the end of this CDR3 makes a read error likely. The DNA is left out, because the CDR3 cannot be placed on it with certainty; the CDR3 is given as TCRdb lists it. The CDR3 loop is CASLGGKAL. V gene TRBV7-9 combines with J gene TRBJ2-4; TRBD2 is the table's D call, not checked against the DNA. The CDR3 extends over 9 residues, inclusive of both ends. Germline V gene sequence: CDR1 SEHNR, CDR2 FQNEAQ (reference sequence).

The J gene is TRBJ2-3, the V gene TRBV29-1; unclear D gene. The CDR3 length is 15 residues. V lost 4 bases and J lost 1, with 15 bases in between. Germline CDR1 is SQVTM and CDR2 is ANQGSEA. The CDR3 region has the DNA TGCAGCGTTGCTGCGGACCCGCAAGGCACAGATACGCAGTATTTT. It codes for CSVAADPQGTDTQYF.

The chain uses TRBV28 and TRBJ1-1, with 7 bases that match TRBD1. The CDR3 runs to 15 residues. Germline values: CDR1 MDHEN, CDR2 SYDVKM. After removal of 6 bases from V and 1 base from J, the junction contained 8 bases not matched to a gene. Written as DNA, the CDR3 is TGTGCCAGCAGGTCCCCCGCAGGGGGGAACACTGAAGCTTTCTTT. Translated: CASRSPAGGNTEAFF.